Listed here is a single T cell receptor beta chain. Its antigen remains unidentified. This specimen belongs to a study of Ad26.COV2.S vaccination and SARS-CoV-2 variants. Findings and limits, study-wide: Placebo recipients had lower spike-specific TCR breadth than vaccine recipients.

Sample treatment: roughly 19 received Ad26.COV2.S at low or high dose, single or two shots; 5 received placebo; per-sample allocation not given. Day 63 after the first injection of vaccine or placebo was the sampling time. Trimming removed 0 bases from V and 6 bases from J, with 9 bases in between. Germline V gene sequence: CDR1 GTSNPN, CDR2 SVGIG (reference sequence). The CDR3 loop spans 12 amino acids. The assay was immunoSEQ multiplex PCR, and TCRdb's table has in-frame clones only and misses some. Of some 250,000 clones listed, around nine tenths were seen once; the top ten hold about 10%. The V call is TRBV30, the J call TRBJ2-7; TRBD2 might be the D (6 bases). This receptor was identified in a person between 18 and 59 years old who received the Ad26.COV2.S COVID-19 vaccine or a placebo. The specimen comprised peripheral blood, sampled in a trial of Ad26.COV2.S vaccine versus placebo. As DNA, the CDR3 is TGTGCCTGGAGTGTAATGGGAGGCGAGCAGTACTTC. This gives the protein CAWSVMGGEQYF.